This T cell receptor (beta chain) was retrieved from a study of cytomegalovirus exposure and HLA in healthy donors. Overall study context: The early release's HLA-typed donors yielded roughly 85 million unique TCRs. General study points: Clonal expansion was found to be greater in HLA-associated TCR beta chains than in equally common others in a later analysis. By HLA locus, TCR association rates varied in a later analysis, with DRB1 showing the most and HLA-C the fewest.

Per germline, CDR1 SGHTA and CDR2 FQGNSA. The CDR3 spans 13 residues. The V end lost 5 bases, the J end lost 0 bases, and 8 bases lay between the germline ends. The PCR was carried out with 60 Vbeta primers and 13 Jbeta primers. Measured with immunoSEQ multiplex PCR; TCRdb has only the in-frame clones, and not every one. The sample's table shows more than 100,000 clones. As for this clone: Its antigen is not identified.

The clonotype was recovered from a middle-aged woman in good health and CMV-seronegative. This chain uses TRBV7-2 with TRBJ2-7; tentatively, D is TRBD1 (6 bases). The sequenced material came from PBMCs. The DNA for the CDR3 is TGTGCCAGCAGCCGACAGGCCTCCTACGAGCAGTACTTC. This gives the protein CASSRQASYEQYF.